This T cell receptor beta chain was sequenced during a study of blood T cell repertoires in COVID-19. Participant ages covered about 18 to 89 years across some 25 US areas. Data came from immunoSEQ multiplex PCR; TCRdb stores just in-frame clones and leaves some out. Of fewer than 200,000 clones listed, roughly 83% were seen once; the top ten hold approximately 4.4%. This CDR3 contains 16 residues. V was cut by 7 bases and J by 0 bases, with 17 bases left in between. Germline V gene data show CDR1 as SEHNR and CDR2 as FQNEAQ (reference sequence). V usage is TRBV7-9 and J usage is TRBJ2-3, with a possible D match to TRBD1 (5 bases). Source material: PBMCs or T cells enriched from blood (not recorded which). The source is a woman between 45 and 65 years old who had recovered from COVID-19. The CDR3 loop reads CASTQISTDSTDTQYF. The CDR3 DNA follows: TGTGCCAGCACCCAGATTTCGACAGACAGCACAGATACGCAGTATTTT.